These 26 T cell receptor beta chains were all obtained from the same sample, sequenced in a study of T cell responses to AZD1222 COVID-19 vaccine. Profiling relied on immunoSEQ multiplex PCR, and the TCRdb table lists in-frame clones only, not all of them. The sample holds some 200,000 clones, about 89% seen once. The material was peripheral blood, obtained 28 days after the second AZD1222 dose. The receptors were sampled from an adult who received the AZD1222 COVID-19 vaccine.

The genes are TRBV15 and TRBJ1-4; possibly TRBD1 for D (5 bases). Trimming stripped 3 bases from V and 3 bases from J, with 11 bases between. This CDR3 comprises 15 residues. Germline CDR1 reads LNHNV; CDR2 reads YYDKDF (reference sequence). Written as DNA, the CDR3 is TGTGCCACCAGCAGCGGGGCTGTCGCTAATGAAAAACTGTTTTTT. Its protein is CATSSGAVANEKLFF.

The V gene is TRBV2, the J gene TRBJ1-2; D ambiguous. The germline V gene encodes CDR1 SNHLY and CDR2 FYNNEI. The CDR3 runs 9 residues. Trimming removed 8 bases from V and 6 bases from J, with 4 bases in between. The CDR3 DNA reads as TGTGCCAGCGGGGATGGCTACACCTTC. Residues: CASGDGYTF.

This rearrangement joins TRBV30 to TRBJ2-1; D gene uncertain. Trimming pared 2 bases from V and 4 bases from J, leaving 6 bases between. This CDR3 has 12 residues. The germline V gene encodes CDR1 GTSNPN and CDR2 SVGIG (reference sequence). The CDR3 reads CAWSRIYNEQFF. CDR3 nucleotides: TGTGCCTGGAGTAGGATTTACAATGAGCAGTTCTTC.

The chain links TRBV27 to TRBJ1-5; D unresolved. This CDR3 is built from 13 residues. V was cut by 8 bases and J by 4 bases, with 12 bases left in between. Per germline, CDR1 MNHEY and CDR2 SMNVEV (reference sequence). CDR3 amino acids: CASRRELNQPQHF. For the CDR3, the DNA is TGTGCCAGCCGTAGGGAGCTAAATCAGCCCCAGCATTTT.

The V gene is TRBV2, the J gene TRBJ2-1; TRBD1 matches 7 bases. The junction had 8 bases not matched to a gene; V was cut back by 3 bases and J by 12 bases. CDR3 length: 13 amino acids. CDR1 and CDR2 from the germline V gene are SNHLY and FYNNEI. This CDR3 is CASSEETGIGQFF. For the CDR3, the DNA is TGTGCCAGCAGTGAGGAGACAGGGATCGGGCAGTTCTTC.

The chain recombines TRBV24-1 with TRBJ2-5, with a tentative D call TRBD2 (6 bases). The CDR3 totals 15 residues. Per germline, CDR1 KGHDR and CDR2 SFDVKD. Trimming shortened V by 3 bases and J by 2 bases, and 12 bases separated the two germline ends. CDR3 protein: CATSDGISGQETQYF. In DNA form, the CDR3 reads TGTGCCACCAGTGATGGGATTAGCGGACAAGAGACCCAGTACTTC.

The rearrangement joins TRBV28 to TRBJ2-5; tentatively, D is TRBD1 (6 bases). Germline CDR1 MDHEN, CDR2 SYDVKM. V was cut by 6 bases and J by 4 bases, with 15 bases left in between. The CDR3 has 14 residues. DNA for the CDR3: TGTGCCAGCAGGAGAAGACAGGCCCGAGAGACCCAGTACTTC. It yields the protein CASRRRQARETQYF.

This sequence joins TRBV30 and TRBJ2-1, with 9 bases fitting TRBD2. Germline V CDR1 and CDR2: GTSNPN, SVGIG (reference sequence). V shed 4 bases and J 3 bases; nucleotides not matched to a gene: 4. The CDR3 covers 14 residues. CDR3 region: CAWKRAGGYNEQFF. CDR3 coding DNA: TGTGCCTGGAAAAGAGCGGGAGGCTACAATGAGCAGTTCTTC.

The chain is built from TRBV30 and TRBJ1-5, with D unclear. The germline V gene encodes CDR1 GTSNPN and CDR2 SVGIG (reference sequence). The CDR3 sequence is 13 residues long. V dropped 0 bases and J dropped 9 bases, with 12 bases sitting between them. In DNA, the CDR3 is TGTGCCTGGAGTGTGGGGTTCCTGGGGCCCCAGCATTTT. Protein product: CAWSVGFLGPQHF.

The rearrangement uses TRBV4-1 and TRBJ2-1, with 11 bases that match TRBD2. The CDR3 is made up of 16 amino acids. The V gene's germline CDR1 is MGHRA and CDR2 YSYEKL. J gave up 8 bases and V 1 base, and 7 bases lay outside the gene matches. The CDR3, as DNA: TGCGCCAGCAGCCAAGGTCTAGCGGGAGGTATGCATGAGCAGTTCTTC. This sequence encodes CASSQGLAGGMHEQFF.

The chain is built from TRBV7-3 and TRBJ2-2, with D possibly being TRBD2 (7 bases). V shed 5 bases and J shed 4 bases, with 17 bases lying between them. This CDR3 has 16 amino acids. CDR1 is SGHTA, CDR2 FQGTGA, per germline. CDR3 nucleotides: TGTGCCAGCAGCCTAGGGGGGGCCAGACTCACCGGGGAGCTGTTTTTT. Translation: CASSLGGARLTGELFF. Filled out from reference TRBV7-3 and TRBJ2-2, the complete variable domain reads GAGVSQTPSNKVTEKGKYVELRCDPISGHTALYWYRQSLGQGPEFLIYFQGTGAADDSGLPNDRFFAVRPEGSVSTLKIQRTERGDSAVYLCASSLGGARLTGELFFGEGSRLTVL.

The chain links TRBV10-3 to TRBJ2-7; the match to TRBD2 covers 9 bases. The ends lost 7 bases at V and 2 bases at J; junction bases unmatched: 12. This CDR3 is built from 16 residues. Germline V CDR1 and CDR2: ENHRY, SYGVKD. The CDR3 DNA is TGTGCCATCACCGAACAGACTAGCGGATACCCCTACGAGCAGTACTTC. Amino acid sequence: CAITEQTSGYPYEQYF.

The gene calls are TRBV5-4 and TRBJ2-2; D call uncertain. V lost 0 bases and J 5 bases, leaving 11 bases between the germline ends. The CDR3 runs 15 residues. In germline, CDR1 is SGHNT, CDR2 YYREEE (reference sequence). CDR3 sequence: CASSLGSFVTGELFF. Written as DNA, the CDR3 is TGTGCCAGCAGCTTGGGGTCCTTTGTGACCGGGGAGCTGTTTTTT.

The CDR3 coding sequence is TGTGCCTGGAGAGGAAGCCCTACGTTTTGGACACCCCTCCACTTT. Residues: CAWRGSPTFWTPLHF. The genes are TRBV30 and TRBJ1-6; D call uncertain. The CDR3 loop spans 15 amino acids. Germline V gene data show CDR1 as GTSNPN and CDR2 as SVGIG (reference sequence). V was clipped by 3 bases and J by 11 bases, with 20 bases between them.

The chain links TRBV19 to TRBJ2-1, with 13 bases matching TRBD2. This CDR3 is built from 18 residues. The germline CDR1 and CDR2 sequences are LNHDA and SQIVND (reference sequence). Trimming cost V 5 bases and J 8 bases; bases outside gene matches: 15. CDR3 protein: CASSFGLAGDLGSDEQFF. The CDR3 nucleotides are TGTGCCAGTAGTTTTGGACTAGCGGGAGATTTGGGGTCTGATGAGCAGTTCTTC.

This chain links TRBV19 with TRBJ2-2; D call uncertain. The V end lost 7 bases, the J end lost 7 bases, and 7 bases lay between the germline ends. The V gene's germline CDR1 is LNHDA and CDR2 SQIVND (reference sequence). The CDR3 length is 11 residues. The CDR3 coding sequence is TGTGCCAGTACCTTTAACGGGGAGCTGTTTTTT. Protein: CASTFNGELFF.

Notes on this clone: Other DNA sequences in the sample encode the same CDR3. The chain uses TRBV28 and TRBJ1-2, with D maybe TRBD1 (6 bases). This CDR3 has 13 amino acids. Per germline, CDR1 MDHEN and CDR2 SYDVKM. Trimming took off 1 base at V and 8 bases at J, with 11 bases between the two ends. In nucleotides, the CDR3 is TGTGCCAGCAGTTTATCCAGGGGCGAGGGCTACACCTTC. Encoded protein: CASSLSRGEGYTF.

This clone has just one count. The chain has TRBV7-2 and TRBJ2-5; TRBD2 aligns across 9 bases. This CDR3 has 15 residues. The germline V gene has CDR1 SGHTA and CDR2 FQGNSA. The J segment lost 2 bases and the V segment lost 4 bases, leaving 5 bases of the junction unmatched. For the CDR3, the DNA is TGTGCCAGCAGCTCTTTAGCGGGAGATCAAGAGACCCAGTACTTC. Protein sequence: CASSSLAGDQETQYF.

This rearrangement joins TRBV10-1 to TRBJ2-3; no clear D. The germline V gene has CDR1 WNHNN and CDR2 SYGVQD (reference sequence). The CDR3 contains 15 residues. V was shortened by 2 bases and J by 5 bases, with 14 bases between the two germline ends. CDR3 nucleotide sequence: TGCGCCAGCAGTGAGGGTTCTGGGCCCGAAGATACGCAGTATTTT. It codes for CASSEGSGPEDTQYF.

The CDR3 DNA sequence: TGTGCCAGCAGCCAAGACAGGGGCGTAGCTAACTATGGCTACACCTTC. It yields the protein CASSQDRGVANYGYTF. The V gene is TRBV28, the J gene TRBJ1-2; 8 bases match TRBD1. J was trimmed by 0 bases and V by 6 bases; bases with no gene match: 9. This CDR3 contains 16 residues. The germline CDR1 and CDR2 sequences are MDHEN and SYDVKM.

The V gene is TRBV7-3, the J gene TRBJ2-2; D not certain. The ends were cut back, 0 bases at V and 8 bases at J, with 10 bases in the middle. The CDR3 extends over 14 amino acids. CDR1 and CDR2 (germline): SGHTA, FQGTGA. CDR3 DNA sequence: TGTGCCAGCAGCTTAACTTTAGGTTCTGGGGAGCTGTTTTTT. Protein sequence: CASSLTLGSGELFF.

The chain is built from TRBV5-1 and TRBJ1-1; D unresolved. There are 16 residues in the CDR3. Trimming left V 0 bases short and J 1 base short, with 13 bases between. CDR1 is SGHRS and CDR2 is YFSETQ in the germline V gene. The CDR3 loop is CASSLEGRPPNTEAFF. The DNA of the CDR3 is TGCGCCAGCAGCTTGGAAGGTCGGCCCCCGAACACTGAAGCTTTCTTT.

This chain joins TRBV20-1 and TRBJ2-7; D ambiguous. The germline V gene encodes CDR1 DFQATT and CDR2 SNEGSKA (reference sequence). The CDR3 has 11 residues. V dropped 3 bases and J dropped 5 bases, with 8 bases sitting between them. CDR3 in amino acids: CSASQSDEQYF. The CDR3 DNA is TGCAGTGCTAGTCAGTCCGACGAGCAGTACTTC.

The V and J genes are TRBV30 and TRBJ1-3, with D uncertain. The CDR3 extends over 12 amino acids. V dropped 4 bases and J dropped 3 bases, with 7 bases sitting between them. CDR1 is GTSNPN and CDR2 is SVGIG in the germline V gene (reference sequence). Here the CDR3 reads CAWNQVGNTIYF. The CDR3 DNA follows: TGTGCCTGGAATCAGGTTGGAAACACCATATATTTT.

The genes are TRBV6-6 and TRBJ1-2; a possible D gene is TRBD1 (5 bases). The CDR3 length is 12 residues. V lost 2 bases and J 7 bases, leaving 8 bases between the germline ends. CDR1 and CDR2 from the germline V gene are MNHNY and SVGAGI (reference sequence). The CDR3 DNA follows: TGTGCCAGCAGTTACGTTGGGACTGGCTACACCTTC. It is translated as CASSYVGTGYTF.

This clone was counted a few times. V gene TRBV2 combines with J gene TRBJ1-2; TRBD1 agrees at 7 bases. Trimming removed 6 bases from V and 8 bases from J; junction bases left unmatched: 9. The CDR3 runs 13 residues. Germline V gene data show CDR1 as SNHLY and CDR2 as FYNNEI. The CDR3 coding sequence is TGTGCCAGCAGCCGACAGGGTCGATTCGGCTACACCTTC. Translation: CASSRQGRFGYTF. Based on the CDR3 plus reference TRBV2 and TRBJ1-2, the full variable domain is EPEVTQTPSHQVTQMGQEVILRCVPISNHLYFYWYRQILGQKVEFLVSFYNNEISEKSEIFDDQFSVERPDGSNFTLKIRSTKLEDSAMYFCASSRQGRFGYTFGSGTRLTVV.